This T cell receptor (beta chain) was observed in a study of OX40 agonist ivuxolimab in advanced cancers. Study-level findings and limits: Mean expanded clone counts were higher in CD8+ than CD4+ T cells.

A note on this clone: Its antigen is undetermined.

Sequencing was performed with immunoSEQ multiplex PCR; in TCRdb, only in-frame clones are kept and a portion is missing. The sample lists about 60,000 clones; roughly four fifths were seen once. This receptor was taken from an adult with an advanced solid tumor such as melanoma, head and neck, liver or kidney cancer. The sample in question was CD4+ or CD8+ T cells sorted from blood, obtained in a trial of the OX40 agonist ivuxolimab.

CDR3 sequence (DNA): TGTGCCAGCAGCCAACATCAAGGGACTAGCGGGGGTATCTCCTACAATGAGCAGTTCTTC. Residues: CASSQHQGTSGGISYNEQFF. The V and J genes are TRBV4-2 and TRBJ2-1, with 14 bases lining up with TRBD2. Germline V gives CDR1 LGHNA, CDR2 YNFKEQ. After removal of 2 bases from V and 0 bases from J, the junction contained 9 bases not matched to a gene. The CDR3 covers 20 residues.